The sequence of this TCR beta chain was determined in a study of regulatory T cells in long-lasting Graves disease. This CDR3 contains 14 residues. Germline assignment: CDR1 SNHLY and CDR2 FYNNEI. Comments on this clonotype: The antigen is unknown.

Regarding the study as a whole: What was studied was peripheral blood only, and not thyroid tissue. Compared with new cases, persistent Graves' patients showed reduced TCR diversity. Preferential use of TRBV28, TRBJ1-2 and TRBJ2-5 was seen in persistent disease.

According to the study, TCR beta libraries were built with iRepertoire HTBI primers and CDR3-region Arm-PCR. TCRdb called the multiplex PCR reads again in MiXCR, with one record for every CDR3 protein. The sample includes about 240,000 distinct CDR3 sequences, 20% to 25% of them seen just once. The time point: newly diagnosed GD, antithyroid drugs for less than 3 months. PBMC RNA served as the TCR library source. The source material was peripheral blood mononuclear cells (PBMCs), sampled at new diagnosis, from a patient treated with antithyroid drugs. This chain links TRBV2 with TRBJ2-1; TRBD1 aligns across 8 bases. The J call may be incorrect, as the DNA end agrees better with TRBJ2-5. This TCR was recovered from a female donor with Graves disease. The CDR3 DNA is TGTGCCAGCGAAGGGGGGACAGGCCAAGAGACCCAGTACTTC. Protein sequence: CASEGGTGQETQYF.